This record concerns one T cell receptor (beta chain) sequence. This clonotype was observed many times. It has no known antigen specificity. No per-base quality is available; no much larger clone lies one base away. This entry comes from a study of regulatory T cells in long-lasting Graves disease (dated by TCRdb to the early 2020s). Context from the whole study: Newly diagnosed Graves' disease patients had taken antithyroid drugs for less than 3 months. The study took place in China and was registered as a clinical trial. This study used TCR sequencing and RNA sequencing of peripheral blood to compare persistent Graves' disease patients against newly diagnosed Graves' disease patients. A total of around 35 samples were covered by TCR sequencing, comprising around 13 persistent and around 20 newly diagnosed Graves' disease patients. Paper-wide results and their limitations: TRBV28, TRBJ1-2 and TRBJ2-5 were preferentially used in persistent disease, while TRBV20-1 and TRBJ2-1 were favored in newly diagnosed disease. A larger number of public clonotypes was shared among persistent patients (under 3,000) than among newly diagnosed patients (more than 850). The small sample size was acknowledged by the authors as a limitation that may reduce accuracy. Compared with newly diagnosed patients, patients with persistent Graves' disease had lower TCR Shannon entropy and fewer highly expanded clones, which suggests clonal expansion. Sequencing and analysis were limited to the TCR beta chain. Because the primary lesion, thyroid tissue, could not be accessed, the study looked at peripheral blood alone.

Including cysteine and phenylalanine, the CDR3 has 15 amino acids. Just the 45-base CDR3 DNA is kept, in frame starting at base 1. CDR1 and CDR2 are drawn from the germline V gene: MRHNA, SNTAGT. V was cut back by 8 bases and J by 0 bases, leaving a gap of 15 bases between them. The sample's time point label, decoded: newly diagnosed GD, antithyroid drugs for less than 3 months. For both TCR sequencing and RNA sequencing, RNA was extracted from PBMCs in TRIzol. The diagnosis of Graves' disease followed American Thyroid Association guidelines. Patients for the study were recruited at an endocrinology department in Xi'an, China. Each patient gave roughly 8.4 milliliters of peripheral blood, collected in an EDTA anticoagulant tube. Ficoll Paque Plus density gradient separation was used to isolate PBMCs, and no further T cell sorting was performed. RNA quality was checked with an Agilent 2100 Bioanalyzer and agarose gel, and concentration with a NanoDrop 2000.

Libraries were built with multiplex PCR. Sequencing was performed on an Illumina HiSeq 4000. iRepertoire HTBI primers and Arm-PCR amplification of CDR3 regions were used to construct TCR beta libraries. Gel purification was performed on PCR products prior to sequencing. Per the original workflow: Gene usage analysis of CDR3 amino acid clonotypes used the approximately 56 TRBV and some 13 TRBJ segments found across samples. COPE and FqMerger were used to merge filtered high-quality paired reads into contigs. Contigs were aligned with BLAST to IMGT TRBV, TRBD and TRBJ reference genes, and CDR3 was defined per IMGT. Highly expanded clones were defined as clonotypes with a frequency above 0.1%. Shannon entropy served as the measure of repertoire diversity, while the Gini coefficient captured V-J evenness. Clonotypes shared by more than one individual were considered public. TCRdb took the public reads, trimmed them with fastp at Q25, ran MiXCR for clone calling and kept in-frame beta chains. Rows are unified per CDR3 protein, each entry keeping the most common DNA and genes. The V and J calls and clone size come from TCRdb's table, not from the authors' own analysis. The sample table contains around 450,000 distinct CDR3 sequences; only one count was recorded for 14% to 15% of them. Roughly 17% of the sample goes to the ten largest clones.

These same records also appear under a second study, on T cells in Graves' hyperthyroidism and ophthalmopathy. Per that second paper: Graves' hyperthyroidism was defined as stable when no progression to ophthalmopathy occurred over 18 months of follow-up. Hyperthyroidism patients were aged 18 to 65 years and newly diagnosed, with disease duration of less than 2 months. Exclusion was applied to patients with uncontrolled infections, other autoimmune diseases, pregnancy or lactation. Diagnoses relied on clinical symptoms, serum thyroxine and TRAb, thyroid ultrasound and orbital computed tomography. A first-round RT-PCR of the TCR CDR3 used the HTBI primer set with the Qiagen OneStep RT-PCR kit. Most expanded thyroid clonotypes (frequency above 0.001) were also found in blood, which suggests that blood repertoires may mirror thyroid immune responses. In cross-validation, a model built on a 13 V-J signature told ophthalmopathy apart from stable hyperthyroidism with 87.88% sensitivity and 81% to 82% specificity, and in testing the same model reached 80%/75%. In validation, progression to ophthalmopathy was predicted by the model with more than 65% sensitivity and about 72% specificity, a median of around 5.9 months before onset. TCR V-J signatures able to tell the groups apart were searched for in a discovery cohort of 90 to 100 patients, of whom about 40 had Graves' ophthalmopathy and some 60 had stable Graves' hyperthyroidism. An independent validation cohort of around 19 hyperthyroidism patients and approximately 17 patients who later progressed to ophthalmopathy tested prospective prediction of ophthalmopathy. The 75 to 100 discovery patients were divided at random into training and test sets in a 7:3 ratio. In addition, the study compared T-cell repertoires in thyroid tissue and in blood from about 6 Graves' hyperthyroidism patients. Once sampling was done, hyperthyroidism patients were given methimazole at a starting dose of 30 mg daily, whereas ophthalmopathy patients were given high-dose intravenous methylprednisolone. Libraries were constructed in a second round of multiplex PCR, after which size selection and purification were carried out. Libraries were sequenced paired-end with 100 bp reads on an Illumina HiSeq2000. SOAPnuke was used to process the raw data, removing reads that contained adapters or uncalled bases, had a mean Phred below 15, or lacked an exact match to the constant primer or identifier. High-quality paired reads were merged with COPE v1.2.5, and unique nucleotide sequences were defined as clonotypes. MiTCR v1.1 was used to align the clonotypes against IMGT TRBV, TRBD and TRBJ reference segments. Only V-J combinations with frequency above 0.0001, covering approximately 99% of repertoires, were analysed. The TCS score was defined as F50 (clonal expansion) divided by E x V (chaos), with BLOSUM62-based TCRdist calculated between CDR3 peptides within each V-J. Welch's t-statistics and random forest reduced around 550 V-J features to around 14, which were used in a naive Bayes classifier (R e1071). No statistical method was used to set the sample size in advance, and investigators knew the group allocation. The paper describes TCR Vbeta CDR3 sequencing of 140 or so peripheral blood samples, made up of roughly 45 ophthalmopathy patients, roughly 75 hyperthyroidism patients and 17 progressor patients.

This specimen consisted of peripheral blood mononuclear cells (PBMCs), obtained at new diagnosis, from a patient treated with antithyroid drugs. The sequence was obtained from a woman younger than 45 with Graves disease. Donor details come from another sample of the same person, matched by shared clones. The sequence joins TRBV6-4 to TRBJ2-3; the D gene is perhaps TRBD2, on 6 matching bases. The DNA sequence is as follows: TGTGCCAGCGGGTTGTTGGGGGGTAGCACAGATACGCAGTATTTT. It translates as CASGLLGGSTDTQYF.